The present T cell receptor (beta chain) was sequenced within a study of blood T cell repertoires in COVID-19. Germline V CDR1 and CDR2: MNHEY, SVGEGT. The CDR3 loop spans 13 amino acids. V lost 0 bases to trimming and J lost 6 bases, with 9 bases between them. Assay: immunoSEQ multiplex PCR; the TCRdb copy retains only in-frame clones and omits some. The table records fewer than 70,000 clones, around 81% of them present only once. The receptor was derived from a human donor in a cohort sampled during active COVID-19. This chain links TRBV6-2 or TRBV6-3 with TRBJ2-7; D not certain. The sequencing sample was made of peripheral blood. The CDR3 here is CASSYSGSAEQYF. The CDR3 coding sequence is TGTGCCAGCAGTTACTCCGGGTCCGCCGAGCAGTACTTC.